The sequence of this TCR beta chain was determined in a study of T cells after yellow fever vaccination. The CDR3 sequence is 18 residues long. From germline, CDR1 is MGHDK and CDR2 SYGVNS. V was pared by 1 base and J by 7 bases, with 25 bases between. A single record per CDR3 protein comes from TCRdb applying MiXCR to the 5' RACE reads. Of about 120,000 distinct CDR3 sequences listed, about 7.2% are singletons. This clonotype occurred a few times. The receptor comes from a man aged 18-30 years who received the YFV17D yellow fever vaccine. The sequenced sample was CD4+ T cells sorted from PBMCs, obtained more than 40 days after the first yellow fever vaccination. The V and J genes are TRBV25-1 and TRBJ2-5; maybe TRBD1 (6 bases). In DNA form, the CDR3 reads TGTGCCAGCAGTGAATCAGAGGGCGGCGGAGCCCCGACAGGGACCCAGTACTTC. Protein: CASSESEGGGAPTGTQYF.